One sample yielded the 11 T cell receptor beta chains listed below, sequenced in a study of T cell repertoires in cytomegalovirus infection. TCRdb used MiXCR to reprocess the reads, holding one entry per CDR3 protein. This table holds approximately 990,000 distinct CDR3 sequences, about 33% found once. Their target antigens are unknown. The starting material was cultured CD8+ T cells from PBMCs, obtained from culture after CMV antigen stimulation. These receptors were collected from a human donor in good health (CMV status not recorded). Some clones in this sample may be carry-over from other donors' samples.

Regarding this clonotype: The DNA is omitted, as the CDR3 cannot be located on it reliably, and the CDR3 follows TCRdb's listing. The CDR3 loop reads CASSSSTGGFSNYGYTF. The rearrangement joins TRBV27 to TRBJ1-2; the listed D gene, TRBD1, was not tested against the DNA. Germline-derived CDR1 and CDR2 are MNHEY and SMNVEV (reference sequence). The CDR3 has 17 amino acids, counting both end residues.

This clonotype was seen repeatedly, ten times or more. This sequence joins TRBV7-8 and TRBJ2-7; 8 bases match TRBD1. The CDR3 is made up of 16 amino acids. Germline V gene data show CDR1 as SGHVS and CDR2 as FQNEAQ. Germline trimming cut 5 bases from V and 0 bases from J; bases unmatched to any gene: 9. The CDR3 DNA reads as TGTGCCAGCAGCACTATGGACAGGGTGAACTCCTACGAGCAGTACTTC. This translates into CASSTMDRVNSYEQYF.

The rearrangement joins TRBV6-2 or TRBV6-3 to TRBJ2-5; unclear D gene. Germline V gives CDR1 MNHEY, CDR2 SVGEGT. The CDR3 sequence is 13 residues long. V lost 7 bases, J lost 5 bases, and 14 bases lay in between. The DNA for the CDR3 is TGTGCCAGCACTGGAAGGGTGTCGGAGACCCAGTACTTC. Translating gives CASTGRVSETQYF.

The genes are TRBV10-2 and TRBJ1-2; TRBD1 aligns across 7 bases. Germline lookup yields CDR1 WSHSY and CDR2 SAAADI. The CDR3 totals 13 residues. V lost 6 bases, J lost 6 bases, and 7 bases stayed unmatched. Here the CDR3 reads CASRQGQANGYTF. CDR3 DNA: TGCGCCAGCAGGCAAGGACAGGCAAATGGCTACACCTTC.

This chain connects TRBV11-2 to TRBJ1-4, with D hard to call. CDR1 and CDR2 from the germline V gene are SGHAT and FQNNGV. Trimming left V 4 bases short and J 6 bases short, with 18 bases between. This CDR3 contains 16 residues. CDR3 protein: CASSSIEENGDEKLFF. The CDR3 bases are TGTGCCAGCAGCTCTATCGAGGAAAATGGGGATGAAAAACTGTTTTTT.

The gene calls are TRBV6-6 and TRBJ1-2, with 7 bases lining up with TRBD1. Trimming removed 10 bases from V and 8 bases from J; junction bases left unmatched: 7. The length of the CDR3 is 11 residues. The germline gives CDR1 MNHNY, CDR2 SVGAGI (reference sequence). The DNA for the CDR3 is TGTGCCACCGAGACAGGGCTCGGCTACACCTTC. It yields the protein CATETGLGYTF.

The CDR3 region is CASSAIEVHSYNEQFF. CDR3 nucleotides: TGTGCCAGCAGTGCGATTGAGGTACACTCCTACAATGAGCAGTTCTTC. This rearrangement joins TRBV6-1 to TRBJ2-1; no clear D gene. Trimming left V 4 bases short and J 0 bases short, with 13 bases between. Germline CDR1 and CDR2: MNHNS and SASEGT. The CDR3 is 16 amino acids.

This clonotype was recorded a few times. The chain uses TRBV7-6 and TRBJ2-3; 12 bases are a match to TRBD1. Germline V gene data show CDR1 as SGHVS and CDR2 as FNYEAQ. V shed 3 bases and J 5 bases; nucleotides not matched to a gene: 6. CDR3 length: 16 amino acids. This CDR3 reads CASSFGDRGPGDTQYF. CDR3 DNA: TGTGCCAGCAGCTTCGGGGACAGGGGGCCTGGAGATACGCAGTATTTT.

This clonotype was seen only once. This may come from a read error, since a much larger clone is one base off. The chain joins TRBV7-6 to TRBJ1-3; 12 bases are a match to TRBD1. This CDR3 is 14 amino acids long. CDR1 is SGHVS, CDR2 FNYEAQ, per germline. V lost 7 bases, J lost 4 bases, and 2 bases stayed unmatched. The CDR3 reads CASIGTGGGNTIYF. The CDR3, as DNA: TGTGCCAGCATCGGGACAGGGGGCGGAAACACCATATATTTT.

This clonotype was picked up many times. The chain couples TRBV6-1 to TRBJ2-2; 8 bases agree with TRBD1. This CDR3 contains 16 residues. From germline, CDR1 is MNHNS and CDR2 SASEGT. Unmatched junction bases numbered 8, after V lost 5 bases and J lost 3 bases. In nucleotides, the CDR3 is TGTGCCAGCAGTTTCATGGGACAGGCCGACACCGGGGAGCTGTTTTTT. Protein: CASSFMGQADTGELFF.

The chain links TRBV4-1 to TRBJ2-2; D uncertain. Trimming took 0 bases from V and 6 from J, leaving 14 bases between them. This CDR3 is 16 amino acids long. Germline CDR1 and CDR2: MGHRA and YSYEKL. The DNA for the CDR3 is TGCGCCAGCAGCCAAGAAAGGTGGGAAGAATCCGGGGAGCTGTTTTTT. Its protein product is CASSQERWEESGELFF.